Shown below are 27 T cell receptor beta chains from a single sample sequenced in a study of T-cell reconstitution after alpha-beta-depleted transplantation in children (TCRdb year 2016). The library was prepared using PCR. Sequencing relied on an Illumina HiSeq 2500. TCR library preparation used molecular barcoding, with unique molecular identifiers applied to normalize quantification of the TCRbeta repertoire. TCRdb redid the processing of the public reads, applying fastp at Q25 and MiXCR, and retained in-frame beta chains. CDR3 protein sequences are deduplicated, and each keeps its most common genes and DNA. Recorded for this sample are fewer than 400,000 distinct CDR3 sequences; roughly 21% of them occurred a single time. Approximately 10% of the sample lies in the top ten. Read against the paper, the sample's treatment or condition label means: allogeneic hematopoietic cell transplantation with graft depleted of TCRalphabeta T cells and CD19 B cells.

Sequenced material: PBMCs, mostly from graft donor cells, taken 180 days after TCRalphabeta/CD19-depleted stem cell transplant. The receptors were gathered from a male patient aged 5 to 17 who had a stem cell transplant for acute lymphoblastic leukemia, so the T cells may come from the graft donor.

V and J are TRBV10-3 and TRBJ2-1; 9 bases match TRBD2. Germline-derived CDR1 and CDR2 are ENHRY and SYGVKD. This CDR3 has 15 residues. The V segment lost 5 bases and the J segment 1 base; nucleotides outside the gene matches: 3. The CDR3 is CAISRLAESYNEQFF. The CDR3 DNA is TGTGCCATCAGTCGACTAGCGGAATCCTACAATGAGCAGTTCTTC.

The chain is built from TRBV7-9 and TRBJ1-4, with D tentatively TRBD1 (6 bases). Germline CDR1 reads SEHNR; CDR2 reads FQNEAQ (reference sequence). The CDR3 runs to 15 residues. V dropped 4 bases and J dropped 5 bases, with 14 bases sitting between them. CDR3 sequence (DNA): TGTGCCAGCAGCTATGGGTCAGGGGTAAATGAAAAACTGTTTTTT. Encoded protein: CASSYGSGVNEKLFF.

The chain combines TRBV24-1 with TRBJ2-1; 8 positions agree with TRBD2. CDR1 is KGHDR, CDR2 SFDVKD, per germline. CDR3 size: 17 residues. Trimming took 5 bases from V and 2 from J; bases not matched to a gene: 10. The CDR3 sequence: CATSGAALAGTYNEQFF. In DNA, the CDR3 is TGTGCCACCAGTGGAGCGGCCCTAGCGGGCACCTACAATGAGCAGTTCTTC.

The V gene is TRBV12-3 or TRBV12-4, the J gene TRBJ2-7; 8 bases align to TRBD2. The CDR3 extends over 15 amino acids. J lost 2 bases, V lost 3 bases, and 6 bases had no gene match. This CDR3 is CASSLVGREAYEQYF. The CDR3 coding sequence is TGTGCCAGCAGTTTGGTCGGGAGGGAAGCCTACGAGCAGTACTTC.

The genes are TRBV7-6 and TRBJ2-2, with D possibly TRBD1 on 6 matching bases. This CDR3 has 15 residues. From germline, CDR1 is SGHVS and CDR2 FNYEAQ. The V end lost 2 bases, the J end lost 3 bases, and 10 bases lay between the germline ends. DNA of the CDR3: TGTGCCAGCAGCTTACTCACAGGGTACACCGGGGAGCTGTTTTTT. Protein: CASSLLTGYTGELFF.

This clonotype has just a few counts. The J gene is TRBJ1-2, the V gene TRBV4-1; D gene uncertain. Looked up from germline, CDR1 is MGHRA and CDR2 is YSYEKL. This CDR3 spans 17 amino acids. With 0 bases removed from V and 2 bases from J, the gap between germline ends came to 16 bases. The DNA for the CDR3 is TGCGCCAGCAGCCAAGATCGGGGATATAAGGTGAACTATGGCTACACCTTC. This translates into CASSQDRGYKVNYGYTF.

This rearrangement joins TRBV12-3 or TRBV12-4 to TRBJ1-2; D ambiguous. The CDR3 length is 12 residues. The germline V and J ends were trimmed by 3 bases and 5 bases, with 7 bases remaining between them. CDR3 residues: CASSFLGYGYTF. CDR3 bases: TGTGCCAGCAGTTTTCTAGGATATGGCTACACCTTC.

This clonotype was picked up a small number of times. The chain joins TRBV12-3 or TRBV12-4 to TRBJ2-7, with D maybe TRBD1 (6 bases). The CDR3 spans 15 residues. V was trimmed by 4 bases and J by 6 bases, leaving 19 bases between them. The CDR3 reads CASSSPTEQGSEQYF. The DNA for the CDR3 is TGTGCCAGCAGTTCCCCAACTGAACAGGGTAGCGAGCAGTACTTC.

This clonotype has just a few counts. The genes are TRBV7-6 and TRBJ2-2; the match to TRBD2 covers 8 bases. The J segment lost 3 bases and the V segment lost 1 base, leaving 7 bases of the junction unmatched. CDR1 is SGHVS and CDR2 is FNYEAQ in the germline V gene. The CDR3 has 17 amino acids. The CDR3 here is CASSLGVAGGYTGELFF. CDR3 nucleotide sequence: TGTGCCAGCAGCTTAGGGGTGGCGGGAGGATACACCGGGGAGCTGTTTTTT. The full variable domain, with the rest looked up from reference TRBV7-6 and TRBJ2-2, is GAGVSQSPRYKVTKRGQDVALRCDPISGHVSLYWYRQALGQGPEFLTYFNYEAQQDKSGLPNDRFSAERPEGSISTLTIQRTEQRDSAMYRCASSLGVAGGYTGELFFGEGSRLTVL.

The chain combines TRBV4-1 with TRBJ2-5, with TRBD2 identical over 11 bases. CDR1 is MGHRA, CDR2 YSYEKL, per germline. This CDR3 contains 16 residues. Losses at the gene ends were 0 bases for V and 3 bases for J; bases not matched to a gene: 3. The CDR3 is CASSQEIAGGEETQYF. Written as DNA, the CDR3 is TGCGCCAGCAGCCAAGAGATAGCGGGAGGGGAAGAGACCCAGTACTTC.

This clonotype was found a few times. CDR3 bases: TGTGCCAGCAGCACAAGAGGCAGGGAGGAAGCTTTCTTT. This codes for CASSTRGREEAFF. The V and J genes are TRBV9 and TRBJ1-1, with a tentative D call TRBD1 (5 bases). The CDR3 spans 13 residues. CDR1 and CDR2 from the germline V gene are SGDLS and YYNGEE. Trimming left V 4 bases short and J 8 bases short, with 15 bases between.

The chain carries TRBV5-1 and TRBJ2-7; the match to TRBD2 covers 16 bases. CDR1 is SGHRS, CDR2 YFSETQ, per germline. The CDR3 extends over 16 amino acids. The trim removed 4 bases at V and 3 bases at J, leaving 4 bases unmatched. This CDR3 is CASSVGLAGGYYEQYF. As DNA, the CDR3 is TGCGCCAGCAGCGTGGGACTAGCGGGAGGGTACTACGAGCAGTACTTC. Looking up the rest from reference TRBV5-1 and TRBJ2-7 gives the full variable domain: KAGVTQTPRYLIKTRGQQVTLSCSPISGHRSVSWYQQTPGQGLQFLFEYFSETQRNKGNFPGRFSGRQFSNSRSEMNVSTLELGDSALYLCASSVGLAGGYYEQYFGPGTRLTVT.

This clonotype was seen only a few times. This chain links TRBV29-1 with TRBJ2-5; D not certain. CDR1 is SQVTM, CDR2 ANQGSEA, per germline. Trimming removed 0 bases at V and 0 bases at J, with 17 bases between. The CDR3 has 17 amino acids. CDR3 bases: TGCAGCGTTGAAGATTGGGTGCAGGAAGGTTACCAAGAGACCCAGTACTTC. It yields the protein CSVEDWVQEGYQETQYF.

The chain uses TRBV7-8 and TRBJ1-3; D is unclear. There are 16 residues in the CDR3. Trimming cost V 5 bases and J 1 base, with 15 bases left between them. Germline CDR1 reads SGHVS; CDR2 reads FQNEAQ. CDR3 DNA sequence: TGTGCCAGCAGCCCCCACCTCAAGCCTTCTGGAAACACCATATATTTT. It translates to CASSPHLKPSGNTIYF.

The V call is TRBV4-1, the J call TRBJ1-5; TRBD1 is a possible D gene (5 bases). V lost 1 base to trimming and J lost 8 bases, with 12 bases between them. The germline V gene encodes CDR1 MGHRA and CDR2 YSYEKL. This CDR3 is 14 amino acids long. The DNA for the CDR3 is TGCGCCAGCAGCCAAGTGGGACCGGGGGAGCCCCAGCATTTT. Its translation: CASSQVGPGEPQHF.

J is TRBJ1-1 and V is TRBV27; 9 nucleotides line up with TRBD1. Trimming at V came to 0 bases and at J to 1 base, leaving 0 bases not matched to a gene. Germline loops: CDR1 MNHEY, CDR2 SMNVEV (reference sequence). CDR3 size: 15 residues. CDR3 protein: CASSLSTGGNTEAFF. In DNA form, the CDR3 reads TGTGCCAGCAGTTTATCGACAGGGGGGAACACTGAAGCTTTCTTT.

The chain recombines TRBV11-2 with TRBJ2-3; D remains unclear. This CDR3 has 14 residues. Germline lookup yields CDR1 SGHAT and CDR2 FQNNGV. Trimming cost V 1 base and J 5 bases, with 10 bases left between them. The DNA of the CDR3 is TGTGCCAGCAGCTTAGGTGGGCCCGGAGATACGCAGTATTTT. It specifies CASSLGGPGDTQYF.

This clonotype was counted only a few times. V and J are TRBV3-1 and TRBJ2-2, with TRBD2 as a possible D gene (5 bases). Germline V gene data show CDR1 as LGHDT and CDR2 as YNNKEL (reference sequence). The CDR3 has 13 amino acids. V was shortened by 4 bases and J by 6 bases, with 9 bases between the two germline ends. The CDR3 is CASSPLDAGELFF. The CDR3 DNA sequence: TGTGCCAGCAGCCCACTAGACGCCGGGGAGCTGTTTTTT.

V usage is TRBV7-6 and J usage is TRBJ1-2, with TRBD1 as a possible D gene (5 bases). This CDR3 has 14 residues. The ends were cut back, 0 bases at V and 8 bases at J, with 13 bases in the middle. Germline assignment: CDR1 SGHVS and CDR2 FNYEAQ. The CDR3 spells CASSLAPRARGYTF. The DNA of the CDR3 is TGTGCCAGCAGCTTAGCCCCCAGGGCGCGGGGCTACACCTTC.

This clonotype was observed a handful of times. The V call is TRBV4-1, the J call TRBJ2-7; D is undetermined. The V gene lost 4 bases and the J gene lost 3 bases, with 13 bases spanning the gap. Germline lookup yields CDR1 MGHRA and CDR2 YSYEKL. The CDR3 has 14 amino acids. CDR3 nucleotide sequence: TGCGCCAGCAGCCTGTACCTGAATGACTACGAGCAGTACTTC. Protein sequence: CASSLYLNDYEQYF.

The chain links TRBV11-2 to TRBJ2-2, with D possibly TRBD2 on 6 matching bases. The V end lost 5 bases, the J end lost 0 bases, and 10 bases lay between the germline ends. Germline CDR1 SGHAT, CDR2 FQNNGV. The CDR3 loop spans 15 amino acids. CDR3 loop: CASSLALANTGELFF. The CDR3 coding sequence is TGTGCCAGCAGCCTAGCGCTCGCGAACACCGGGGAGCTGTTTTTT.

There are a few counts of this clonotype. The CDR3 coding sequence is TGTGCCAGCAGCCCCACTAGCGGTACGCAGTATTTT. Protein: CASSPTSGTQYF. The V gene is TRBV7-3, the J gene TRBJ2-3; 8 bases fit TRBD2. Germline CDR1 and CDR2: SGHTA and FQGTGA. V gave up 5 bases and J gave up 8 bases; unmatched junction bases: 3. This CDR3 region has 12 residues.

This rearrangement joins TRBV5-1 to TRBJ1-2; D might be TRBD1 (5 bases). V lost 0 bases to trimming and J lost 8 bases, with 8 bases between them. This CDR3 has 12 residues. Germline values: CDR1 SGHRS, CDR2 YFSETQ. The CDR3 loop reads CASSLAGGGYTF. The CDR3 bases are TGCGCCAGCAGCTTGGCCGGGGGAGGCTACACCTTC.

The V call is TRBV7-9, the J call TRBJ1-2, with 9 bases lining up with TRBD1. CDR3 length: 13 residues. CDR1 and CDR2 from the germline V gene are SEHNR and FQNEAQ (reference sequence). V lost 3 bases and J lost 7; bases outside the gene matches: 3. The CDR3 coding sequence is TGTGCCAGCAGCTTCGGGACAGGGTTTGGCTACACCTTC. This gives the protein CASSFGTGFGYTF.

V usage is TRBV4-1 and J usage is TRBJ1-4; tentative D call: TRBD1 (6 bases). CDR1 is MGHRA and CDR2 is YSYEKL in the germline V gene. There are 16 residues in the CDR3. V shed 1 base and J shed 3 bases, with 12 bases lying between them. CDR3 nucleotides: TGCGCCAGCAGCCAAGTGTGGGGGACACCTAATGAAAAACTGTTTTTT. Encoded protein: CASSQVWGTPNEKLFF.

The gene calls are TRBV27 and TRBJ2-7, with D unclear. Per the germline V gene, CDR1 is MNHEY and CDR2 is SMNVEV (reference sequence). Trimming removed 5 bases at V and 2 bases at J, with 4 bases between. There are 11 residues in the CDR3. The CDR3 bases are TGTGCCAGCAGTAATACCTACGAGCAGTACTTC. Translation: CASSNTYEQYF.

The V and J genes are TRBV24-1 and TRBJ2-5, with D unresolved. Germline values: CDR1 KGHDR, CDR2 SFDVKD. CDR3 length: 11 residues. As DNA, the CDR3 is TGTGGGGCCAGTGATTTTGAGACCCAGTACTTC. This codes for CGASDFETQYF.